These T cell receptor beta chains were read from a single sample in a study of blood T cell repertoires in COVID-19. The table came from immunoSEQ multiplex PCR; TCRdb's copy has only in-frame clones and leaves some out. The sample includes 400,000 to 450,000 clones, about nine tenths seen only once; the top ten take roughly 1.4%. The sample taken for sequencing was peripheral blood. The receptors stem from a woman in her thirties with active or convalescent COVID-19. The CDR3 runs from the conserved cysteine through the conserved F or W. Each record gives: clone size, V gene, J gene, D gene, CDR3 length, CDR3 DNA, CDR3 protein. A D gene is named only where the DNA matches it firmly. Rows may omit the clone size; those that give it use once, few, many or a size class.

>-|TRBV7-8|TRBJ2-5|TRBD1|15
TGTGCCAGCAGCACTGGACAGGGGGGCCAAGAGACCCAGTACTTC
CASSTGQGGQETQYF
>-|TRBV19|TRBJ1-4|-|14
TGTGCCAGTAGGGACGACAGGAGCAATGAAAAACTGTTTTTT
CASRDDRSNEKLFF
>-|TRBV19|TRBJ2-2|TRBD2|15
TGTGCCAGTAGTATTAGCGGGAGTACGGCCGGGGAGCTGTTTTTT
CASSISGSTAGELFF
>-|TRBV28|TRBJ2-7|TRBD2|18
TGTGCCAGCAGGGGGTTAGCGGGAGGTGCCGGCGCATCCTACGAGCAGTACTTC
CASRGLAGGAGASYEQYF
>-|TRBV5-1|TRBJ2-5|TRBD2|13
TGCGCCAGCAGCTCGGATAGCGGGGGGGCCCAGTACTTC
CASSSDSGGAQYF
>-|TRBV10-3|TRBJ1-1|-|13
TGTGCCATCAGTGTTGGTGGCTTCACTGAAGCTTTCTTT
CAISVGGFTEAFF
>-|TRBV18|TRBJ2-7|-|14
TGTGCCAGCTCACCAGAACCGGGTCGCGGCGAGCAGTACTTC
CASSPEPGRGEQYF
>-|TRBV21-1|TRBJ2-7|-|17
TGTGCCAGCAGCCCTATACAGGAATCCTCCTCGCCCTACGAGCAGTACTTC
CASSPIQESSSPYEQYF
>-|TRBV19|TRBJ2-3|TRBD2|18
TGTGCCAGTAGTATAGGTAGCGGGAGCGGTGCCCGCACAGATACGCAGTATTTT
CASSIGSGSGARTDTQYF
>-|TRBV19|TRBJ1-5|-|14
TGTGCCAGTAGTGCGGCGGGGGCTAATCAGCCCCAGCATTTT
CASSAAGANQPQHF
>-|TRBV6-1|TRBJ1-5|-|16
TGTGCCAGCAGTGAAATATCCGGGAATAGCAATCAGCCCCAGCATTTT
CASSEISGNSNQPQHF
>-|TRBV18|TRBJ2-1|TRBD2|16
TGTGCCAGCTCACCACCTCTCAGCGGGGGTAGGAATGAGCAGTTCTTC
CASSPPLSGGRNEQFF
>-|TRBV18|TRBJ2-2|-|15
TGTGCCAGCTATGAGGGATTTTCGAACACCGGGGAGCTGTTTTTT
CASYEGFSNTGELFF
>-|TRBV6-1|TRBJ1-1|-|18
TGTGCCAGCAGTGAACGACAGGTGCCCTATGAAGGGAACACTGAAGCTTTCTTT
CASSERQVPYEGNTEAFF
>once|TRBV6-5|TRBJ1-2|-|14
TGTGCCAGCAGTTACTCCTCCGGGGTAGGAGGCTACACCTTC
CASSYSSGVGGYTF
>-|TRBV6-5|TRBJ1-5|TRBD1|15
TGTGCCACCGGGACAGGGAGTCTGGGCAATCAGCCCCAGCATTTT
CATGTGSLGNQPQHF
>once|TRBV7-9|TRBJ1-6|TRBD1|17
TGTGCCAGAAGCTTATACCCCTGGACAGGGCAGAGGTCACCCCTCCACTTT
CARSLYPWTGQRSPLHF
>once|TRBV7-9|TRBJ2-2|-|15
TGTGCCAGCCGACCGGGGTTAGCTAACACCGGGGAGCTGTTTTTT
CASRPGLANTGELFF
>few|TRBV14|TRBJ1-2|-|17
TGTGCCAGCAGCCAGGAGCCGGGGGGGTCGCTGAACTATGGCTACACCTTC
CASSQEPGGSLNYGYTF
>-|TRBV3-1/TRBV3-2|TRBJ1-1|TRBD1|13
TGTGCCAGCAGCCACAGGGGGACCACTGAAGCTTTCTTT
CASSHRGTTEAFF
>-|TRBV13|TRBJ2-3|-|13
TGTGCCAGCAGCCCCCATAGCACAGATACGCAGTATTTT
CASSPHSTDTQYF
>-|TRBV21-1|TRBJ1-3|-|15
TGTGCCAGCGGCGGACAGGGCCGCTCTGGAAACACTATATATTTT
CASGGQGRSGNTIYF
>few|TRBV7-9|TRBJ2-2|-|12
TGTGCCAGCAGCTTGCTAGCCGGGGAGCTGTTTTTT
CASSLLAGELFF
>-|TRBV19|TRBJ1-5|TRBD1|14
TGTGCCAGTAGCCAGGGGGCAGCCAATCAGCCCCAGCATTTT
CASSQGAANQPQHF
>-|TRBV3-1/TRBV3-2|TRBJ1-2|TRBD1|18
TGTGCCAGCAGCCAAGCAGGTGGGACAGGAGAATTCGGCTATGGCTACACCTTC
CASSQAGGTGEFGYGYTF
>-|TRBV7-8|TRBJ1-6|-|15
TGTGCCAGCAGCTTAATGTCGGGTAATAATTCACCCCTCCACTTT
CASSLMSGNNSPLHF
>-|TRBV12-3/TRBV12-4|TRBJ1-2|-|12
TGTGCCAGCAGTGGAGCTAACTATGGCTACACCTTC
CASSGANYGYTF
>-|TRBV4-1|TRBJ2-1|-|14
TGCGCCAGCAGCCGGGAGTGGGCGAGCAATGAGCAGTTCTTC
CASSREWASNEQFF
>-|TRBV7-8|TRBJ2-1|-|12
TGTGCCAGCAGCCCCGAGTCGAATGAGCAGTTCTTC
CASSPESNEQFF
>-|TRBV13|TRBJ1-5|-|14
TGTGCCAGCAGCTTCGGGACAAACAATCAGCCCCAGCATTTT
CASSFGTNNQPQHF
>-|TRBV12-3/TRBV12-4|TRBJ1-1|TRBD1|13
TGTGCCAGCAGTCAGACAGGGGGCACTGAAGCTTTCTTT
CASSQTGGTEAFF
>-|TRBV4-2|TRBJ2-7|TRBD2|16
TGTGCCAGCAGCCAAGAGAGAAAGGGACTAGGGTACGAGCAGTACTTC
CASSQERKGLGYEQYF
>-|TRBV5-5|TRBJ1-2|-|15
TGTGCCAGCAGCTTGGAGGCAGGGCTGGGCTATGGCTACACCTTC
CASSLEAGLGYGYTF
>once|TRBV27|TRBJ1-5|TRBD1|16
TGTGCCAGCCGGGACAGGGGAGGATTGGGCAATCAGCCCCAGCATTTT
CASRDRGGLGNQPQHF
>-|TRBV2|TRBJ1-2|TRBD1|14
TGTGCCAGCAGGGGGGACAGCGCTAACTATGGCTACACCTTC
CASRGDSANYGYTF
>-|TRBV12-3/TRBV12-4|TRBJ1-2|TRBD1|12
TGTGCCAGCGCGGGACAGGGCTATGGCTACACCTTC
CASAGQGYGYTF